This is a list of T cell receptor beta chains from one sample in a study of T cells after somatic rescue of genetic block. Data came from immunoSEQ multiplex PCR; TCRdb stores just in-frame clones and leaves some out. The data show about 88,000 clones, around 90% seen once. The material sequenced was peripheral blood mononuclear cells (PBMCs). These receptors all come from a woman in her late teens or twenties. The CDR3 runs from the conserved cysteine through the conserved F or W. D genes are given only for firm matches. Not all rows give a size; the values are once, few, many and, for expanded clones, a class.

CDR3 DNA	CDR3 protein	J gene	clone size	V gene	CDR3 length	D gene
TGTGCCAGCAGCGTGACAGGGGATCACGGCTACACCTTC	CASSVTGDHGYTF	TRBJ1-2	NA	TRBV5-4	13	TRBD1
TGTGCCACCAGCAGAGTGGTCAGTAGTGGCTACACCTTC	CATSRVVSSGYTF	TRBJ1-2	NA	TRBV15	13	NA
TGTGCCAGCAGCGATACACTCAGAGACACAGATACGCAGTATTTT	CASSDTLRDTDTQYF	TRBJ2-3	NA	TRBV7-8	15	NA
TGCGCCAGCAGCTTAATGACTAGCGGAAGGTCGACCTACAATGAGCAGTTCTTC	CASSLMTSGRSTYNEQFF	TRBJ2-1	NA	TRBV5-1	18	TRBD2
TGTGCCAGCAGCTTGACCGGGACAGCCGTTGAAAAACTGTTTTTT	CASSLTGTAVEKLFF	TRBJ1-4	NA	TRBV5-6	15	TRBD1
TGTGCTAGCAGCCCCCAGCGTTCCAGCCGGGTATGGACCGGGGAGCTGTTTTTT	CASSPQRSSRVWTGELFF	TRBJ2-2	once	TRBV7-7	18	NA
TGTGCCAGCAGCCCCAGCGGTCAGCCCCAGCATTTT	CASSPSGQPQHF	TRBJ1-5	NA	TRBV27	12	NA
TGTGCCGTGGATACTAACTATGGCTACACCTTC	CAVDTNYGYTF	TRBJ1-2	NA	TRBV28	11	NA
TGTGCCAGCAGCTTGGGTCGATCTCGCGGGGCGGCCTACGAGCAGTACTTC	CASSLGRSRGAAYEQYF	TRBJ2-7	NA	TRBV11-2	17	NA
TGTGCCAGCAGCTCTAGCCGGTCTGGCTACAATGAGCAGTTCTTC	CASSSSRSGYNEQFF	TRBJ2-1	NA	TRBV7-9	15	NA
TGTGCCAGCAGTACCCATTTCAGTGGGAGGGCGGATGAGCAGTTCTTC	CASSTHFSGRADEQFF	TRBJ2-1	NA	TRBV6-4	16	TRBD2
TGTGCCAGCAGCTTAATCGGCGGTCGGTCCTACAATGAGCAGTTCTTC	CASSLIGGRSYNEQFF	TRBJ2-1	NA	TRBV11-3	16	NA
TGTGCCAGCAGCCAAGATTTGCTAGCGGCATACGAGCAGTACTTC	CASSQDLLAAYEQYF	TRBJ2-7	NA	TRBV4-2	15	TRBD2
TGTGCCAGCAGTTTAGCAGGGAGGGAGCAGTACTTC	CASSLAGREQYF	TRBJ2-7	NA	TRBV28	12	NA
TGTGCCAGCAGCCACGGCGGGGTAAATGAAAAACTGTTTTTT	CASSHGGVNEKLFF	TRBJ1-4	NA	TRBV5-4	14	NA
TGTGCCAGCAGCCGGACTAGCGGCTCTTACGAGCAGTACTTC	CASSRTSGSYEQYF	TRBJ2-7	once	TRBV28	14	TRBD2
TGCAGTGCCCCCCGGGGGGGAGCTTTCTTT	CSAPRGGAFF	TRBJ1-1	NA	TRBV20-1	10	NA
TGTGCCAGCAGCTTGGAAGGGACAGCCTACGAGCAGTACTTC	CASSLEGTAYEQYF	TRBJ2-7	NA	TRBV5-4	14	TRBD1
TGTGCCAGCAGCCAAGACAGGGCGGCCACTGAAGCTTTCTTT	CASSQDRAATEAFF	TRBJ1-1	NA	TRBV5-4	14	TRBD1
TGCGCCAGCAGCCAAACTAGCGGGCCCTCCTACAATGAGCAGTTCTTC	CASSQTSGPSYNEQFF	TRBJ2-1	NA	TRBV4-3	16	TRBD2
TGTGCCAGCAGCTTAGGGTCTGGATCACACTACAATGAGCAGTTCTTC	CASSLGSGSHYNEQFF	TRBJ2-1	NA	TRBV7-9	16	NA
TGTGCCAGCAGTTTCGGGGCAACCGGGGAGCTGTTTTTT	CASSFGATGELFF	TRBJ2-2	NA	TRBV28	13	NA
TGCAGCGTTGGCAAGGGACAGCCCAATGAGCAGTTCTTC	CSVGKGQPNEQFF	TRBJ2-1	few	TRBV29-1	13	TRBD1
TGTGCCACGACCCCGGGACGGGTATACAATGAGCAGTTCTTC	CATTPGRVYNEQFF	TRBJ2-1	NA	TRBV27	14	NA
TGTGCCAGCAGCGTAGGGGGGTTATCCTACAATGAGCAGTTCTTC	CASSVGGLSYNEQFF	TRBJ2-1	NA	TRBV9	15	NA
TGTGCCAGCAGCCCTGGGGGACAGATTTATGGCTACACCTTC	CASSPGGQIYGYTF	TRBJ1-2	NA	TRBV28	14	TRBD1
TGCGCCAGCAGCTTGTTTGGGACAGTGAACACTGAAGCTTTCTTT	CASSLFGTVNTEAFF	TRBJ1-1	NA	TRBV5-1	15	TRBD1
TGCGCCAGCAGGGAACGCGGGTCCGGCCTTGATACGCAGTATTTT	CASRERGSGLDTQYF	TRBJ2-3	NA	TRBV5-1	15	NA
TGTGCCAGCAGTTTAGGTTTCAGCAATCAGCCCCAGCATTTT	CASSLGFSNQPQHF	TRBJ1-5	NA	TRBV28	14	NA
TGTGCCAGCAGTTTATGGGACAGGGGCGAGCAGTACTTC	CASSLWDRGEQYF	TRBJ2-7	NA	TRBV28	13	TRBD1
TGTGCCTGGAGTGTACGAGGGTATGGCTACACCTTC	CAWSVRGYGYTF	TRBJ1-2	NA	TRBV30	12	NA
TGTGCCAGCAAAGGTTCAGCGGGAGCGCTAGGATCCTACAATGAGCAGTTCTTC	CASKGSAGALGSYNEQFF	TRBJ2-1	NA	TRBV2	18	TRBD2
TGTGCCAGTAGTATTGATAGGGGAGCTTTCTTT	CASSIDRGAFF	TRBJ1-1	NA	TRBV19	11	NA
TGTGCCAGCTCACTAGACAGGCCCTATAGCAATCAGCCCCAGCATTTT	CASSLDRPYSNQPQHF	TRBJ1-5	NA	TRBV18	16	NA
TGTGCCATCTCAGACCCGGACGGGCCTTTCCCGAACACTGAAGCTTTCTTT	CAISDPDGPFPNTEAFF	TRBJ1-1	NA	TRBV10-3	17	NA
TGTGCCAGCAGTTACCCGCAGGTGGACACTGAAGCTTTCTTT	CASSYPQVDTEAFF	TRBJ1-1	once	TRBV6-5	14	NA
TGTGCCTGGAAATACCTCTCTGGAAACACCATATATTTT	CAWKYLSGNTIYF	TRBJ1-3	NA	TRBV30	13	NA
TGTGCCAGCAGTGTGAGGACAGGGCACGAAAAACTGTTTTTT	CASSVRTGHEKLFF	TRBJ1-4	NA	TRBV2	14	TRBD1
TGCGCCAGCAGCGGGTCCTACGAGCAGTACTTC	CASSGSYEQYF	TRBJ2-7	NA	TRBV5-1	11	NA
TGTGCCAGCAGCCCCCCCGTGGGCTCCGGCCCTGAAGCTTTCTTT	CASSPPVGSGPEAFF	TRBJ1-1	NA	TRBV7-8	15	NA
TGTGCCAGCAGCTGGAGGGTTCAGGGTTACAATGAGCAGTTCTTC	CASSWRVQGYNEQFF	TRBJ2-1	NA	TRBV5-4	15	NA
TGTGCCAGCCCCCGCGGTGGGCGCCATGGCTACACCTTC	CASPRGGRHGYTF	TRBJ1-2	NA	TRBV2	13	NA
TGTGCCAGCAGCGTATGGGAACCCACAGATACGCAGTATTTT	CASSVWEPTDTQYF	TRBJ2-3	NA	TRBV9	14	NA
TGTGCCAGCAGCTGGGACAGGGGTATAACGACAGATACGCAGTATTTT	CASSWDRGITTDTQYF	TRBJ2-3	NA	TRBV5-4	16	TRBD1
TGTGCCAGCAGCTTCGCGACTAGCGCCTCCTACGAGCAGTACTTC	CASSFATSASYEQYF	TRBJ2-7	once	TRBV7-3	15	TRBD2
TGTGCCAGCGGGACAAGCTCCTACAATGAGCAGTTCTTC	CASGTSSYNEQFF	TRBJ2-1	few	TRBV9	13	NA
TGCGCCAGCAGCCAAGACTACGTTACCAATGAGCAGTTCTTC	CASSQDYVTNEQFF	TRBJ2-1	NA	TRBV5-1	14	NA
TGCGCCAGCAGCCAAGATACGAGCGGGGGCTACAATGAGCAGTTCTTC	CASSQDTSGGYNEQFF	TRBJ2-1	NA	TRBV4-3	16	TRBD2
TGTGCCAGCAGTCCCTCCTTTACAGGGCAAGAGACCCAGTACTTC	CASSPSFTGQETQYF	TRBJ2-5	NA	TRBV6-5	15	NA
TGTGCCAGCTCAACATCTCATAGCAATCAGCCCCAGCATTTT	CASSTSHSNQPQHF	TRBJ1-5	NA	TRBV18	14	NA
TGTGCCAGCAAAGCGGGAGCTAACAATGAGCAGTTCTTC	CASKAGANNEQFF	TRBJ2-1	NA	TRBV2	13	TRBD2
TGCGCCAGCAGCTTGGACACAGATACGCAGTATTTT	CASSLDTDTQYF	TRBJ2-3	NA	TRBV5-1	12	NA
TGCGCCAGCAGCCTGGTTGGGGCGGGACACACAGGAGATACGCAGTATTTT	CASSLVGAGHTGDTQYF	TRBJ2-3	NA	TRBV5-1	17	NA